The source of this TCR beta chain is a study of shared clonotypes between healthy human individuals. Once extracted for a subset, genomic DNA was divided evenly among several immunoSEQ plates. Each unsorted PBMC replicate got 300 ng genomic DNA, some 31,000 genomes. How the authors handled the data: Filtering of immunoSEQ junctional sequences could not match full-length read filtering. The protocol was immunoSEQ multiplex PCR, while the TCRdb copy is restricted to in-frame clones and leaves out a portion. The V and J calls and clone size were taken over from that table, and D and trimming were inferred from the DNA. This table holds 550,000 to 600,000 clones, just over 75% found once. This TCR was recovered from a woman aged 35 to 49 in good health. Some clones in this sample may be carry-over from other donors' samples. The source material was PBMCs.

DNA for the CDR3: TGTGCCATCAGTGACAGGCTAAAATACGAGCAGTACTTC. Amino acids: CAISDRLKYEQYF. The V and J genes are TRBV10-3 and TRBJ2-7, with unresolved D. The germline V gene encodes CDR1 ENHRY and CDR2 SYGVKD. V dropped 3 bases and J dropped 4 bases, with 10 bases sitting between them. The CDR3 spans 13 residues.